The 26 T cell receptor beta chains reported below all come from one sample, sequenced in a study of T cell responses to AZD1222 COVID-19 vaccine. Data came from immunoSEQ multiplex PCR; TCRdb stores just in-frame clones and leaves some out. The sample includes about 170,000 clones, 85% to 95% seen only once; the top ten take around 4.3%. The source material was peripheral blood, sampled on day 0 of AZD1222 vaccination. Receptors originate from an adult in good health.

The chain links TRBV3-1 (or the pseudogene TRBV3-2) to TRBJ1-1; D gene uncertain. Trimming shortened V by 0 bases and J by 10 bases, and 12 bases separated the two germline ends. The CDR3 runs 13 residues. The germline V gene encodes CDR1 LGHDT and CDR2 YNNKEL (reference sequence). In DNA form, the CDR3 reads TGTGCCAGCAGCCAAGAGAAAAGGGAGGTAGCTTTCTTT. It translates to CASSQEKREVAFF.

The V gene is TRBV5-1, the J gene TRBJ2-7; the D is unclear. Trimming took 5 bases from V and 6 from J, leaving 12 bases between them. The CDR3 runs to 12 residues. Germline V lookup: CDR1 SGHRS, CDR2 YFSETQ. The CDR3 loop is CASSMIQGEQYF. The CDR3 DNA reads TGCGCCAGCAGTATGATCCAAGGCGAGCAGTACTTC. Full variable domain (remainder filled in from reference TRBV5-1 and TRBJ2-7): KAGVTQTPRYLIKTRGQQVTLSCSPISGHRSVSWYQQTPGQGLQFLFEYFSETQRNKGNFPGRFSGRQFSNSRSEMNVSTLELGDSALYLCASSMIQGEQYFGPGTRLTVT.

The rearrangement joins TRBV27 to TRBJ2-7, with TRBD1 matching over 8 bases. The CDR3 spans 14 residues. The V gene's germline CDR1 is MNHEY and CDR2 SMNVEV (reference sequence). With V trimmed by 4 bases and J by 3 bases, 5 bases remained unmatched. The CDR3 sequence: CASSSDRGGYEQYF. The CDR3 DNA is TGTGCCAGCAGTTCCGACAGGGGAGGCTACGAGCAGTACTTC.

The J gene is TRBJ1-3, the V gene TRBV29-1; no clear D. The CDR3 runs 12 residues. Trimming took off 7 bases at V and 0 bases at J, with 7 bases between the two ends. The germline gives CDR1 SQVTM, CDR2 ANQGSEA. This CDR3 is CSGASSGNTIYF. For the CDR3, the DNA is TGCAGCGGGGCAAGCTCTGGAAACACCATATATTTT. Full variable domain (missing parts from reference TRBV29-1 and TRBJ1-3): SAVISQKPSRDICQRGTSLTIQCQVDSQVTMMFWYRQQPGQSLTLIATANQGSEATYESGFVIDKFPISRPNLTFSTLTVSNMSPEDSSIYLCSGASSGNTIYFGEGSWLTVV.

The chain uses TRBV6-4 and TRBJ1-2; 7 nucleotides agree with TRBD1. V shed 5 bases and J 7 bases; nucleotides not matched to a gene: 7. Germline V CDR1 and CDR2: MRHNA, SNTAGT. The CDR3 spans 13 residues. The CDR3 protein is CASSLEGAGGYTF. DNA for the CDR3: TGTGCCAGCAGTTTGGAGGGGGCTGGTGGCTACACCTTC.

V is TRBV27 and J is TRBJ1-2; no definite D call. Trimming left V 6 bases short and J 0 bases short, with 14 bases between. CDR3 length: 15 amino acids. Looked up from germline, CDR1 is MNHEY and CDR2 is SMNVEV (reference sequence). This CDR3 is CASRSPAETNYGYTF. The DNA of the CDR3 is TGTGCCAGCAGGAGCCCGGCCGAGACTAACTATGGCTACACCTTC.

The gene calls are TRBV6-2 or TRBV6-3 and TRBJ2-3; 8 nucleotides line up with TRBD2. This CDR3 has 16 residues. Trimming at V came to 4 bases and at J to 7 bases, leaving 13 bases not matched to a gene. Germline assignment: CDR1 MNHEY and CDR2 SVGEGT. The chain's CDR3 is CASSSPAAGDWYTQYF. The CDR3 bases are TGTGCCAGCAGTTCCCCGGCAGCGGGGGATTGGTATACGCAGTATTTT.

This sequence joins TRBV12-3 or TRBV12-4 and TRBJ1-2; 7 nucleotides align to TRBD1. The V segment lost 4 bases and the J segment 7 bases; nucleotides outside the gene matches: 3. This CDR3 has 12 amino acids. The DNA for the CDR3 is TGTGCCAGCAGTTCAGACAGGGTTGGCTACACCTTC. Protein product: CASSSDRVGYTF.

This clone was seen a single time. This chain connects TRBV6-5 to TRBJ1-3; no firm D call. The length of the CDR3 is 14 residues. Germline-derived CDR1 and CDR2 are MNHEY and SVGAGI. V was cut by 4 bases and J by 2 bases, with 9 bases left in between. In nucleotides, the CDR3 is TGTGCCAGCAGTTGGACCGCTACTGGAAACACCATATATTTT. This sequence encodes CASSWTATGNTIYF.

The V gene is TRBV27, the J gene TRBJ1-1; D remains unclear. Germline V CDR1 and CDR2: MNHEY, SMNVEV (reference sequence). CDR3 length: 13 residues. V was cut by 4 bases and J by 2 bases, with 8 bases left in between. CDR3 bases: TGTGCCAGCAGTTCTGGATTCAACACTGAAGCTTTCTTT. Amino acid sequence: CASSSGFNTEAFF.

This chain links TRBV2 with TRBJ1-5; possible D gene TRBD1, 6 bases. This CDR3 has 14 amino acids. With 6 bases removed from V and 6 bases from J, the gap between germline ends came to 15 bases. The germline gives CDR1 SNHLY, CDR2 FYNNEI. The CDR3 is CASRLREGGQPQHF. In DNA form, the CDR3 reads TGTGCCAGCAGACTCAGGGAAGGGGGTCAGCCCCAGCATTTT.

This sequence joins TRBV5-4 and TRBJ2-1, with D perhaps TRBD1 or TRBD2 (5 bases each). The CDR3 sequence is 15 residues long. Germline CDR1 reads SGHNT; CDR2 reads YYREEE (reference sequence). V was clipped by 1 base and J by 9 bases, with 17 bases between them. The CDR3 DNA reads TGTGCCAGCAGCTTGTCCCGATCGGGGCACGGTGAGCAGTTCTTC. Protein sequence: CASSLSRSGHGEQFF.

The V gene is TRBV12-5, the J gene TRBJ2-7; D perhaps matches TRBD2 (5 bases). Trimming took 2 bases from V and 1 from J, leaving 15 bases between them. This CDR3 has 16 amino acids. CDR1 is LGHNT and CDR2 is FRNRAP in the germline V gene. CDR3 sequence (DNA): TGTGCTAGTGGTTTGATTTTAGAGCGGTGGTCCTACGAGCAGTACTTC. This encodes CASGLILERWSYEQYF.

In this sample, this clone turned up a few times. Here the CDR3 reads CASSPSMSSQETQYF. As DNA, the CDR3 is TGTGCCAGCAGCCCATCTATGAGCAGTCAAGAGACCCAGTACTTC. This sequence joins TRBV5-4 and TRBJ2-5; D unresolved. Trimming pared 4 bases from V and 2 bases from J, leaving 15 bases between. CDR1 and CDR2 (germline): SGHNT, YYREEE (reference sequence). CDR3 length: 15 amino acids.

This clone was seen a single time. The chain has TRBV2 and TRBJ1-2; 8 nucleotides match TRBD1. Losses at the gene ends were 1 base for V and 3 bases for J; bases not matched to a gene: 1. Germline V gene data show CDR1 as SNHLY and CDR2 as FYNNEI. This CDR3 has 14 amino acids. As DNA, the CDR3 is TGTGCCAGCAGTGAAGACAGGGGGTACTATGGCTACACCTTC. This codes for CASSEDRGYYGYTF.

The J gene is TRBJ2-2, the V gene TRBV7-9; the D gene is possibly TRBD2 (8 bases). Germline V lookup: CDR1 SEHNR, CDR2 FQNEAQ (reference sequence). The CDR3 length is 17 residues. V gave up 8 bases and J gave up 7 bases, with 26 bases separating them. The CDR3 spells CASLHAGGQRIDGELFF. The DNA for the CDR3 is TGTGCCAGCCTCCACGCGGGGGGACAGAGGATTGACGGGGAGCTGTTTTTT.

The genes are TRBV19 and TRBJ1-3; D remains unclear. Trimming left V 3 bases short and J 2 bases short, with 11 bases between. The CDR3 contains 15 residues. The V gene's germline CDR1 is LNHDA and CDR2 SQIVND (reference sequence). In DNA, the CDR3 is TGTGCCAGTAGTATCTGGGCAGTAACTGGAAACACCATATATTTT. This gives the protein CASSIWAVTGNTIYF.

This chain uses TRBV10-2 with TRBJ1-5, with TRBD1 identical over 9 bases. Unmatched junction bases numbered 5, after V lost 5 bases and J lost 3 bases. The germline CDR1 and CDR2 sequences are WSHSY and SAAADI. The CDR3 has 15 amino acids. CDR3 protein: CASSFGQGLNQPQHF. In DNA form, the CDR3 reads TGCGCCAGCAGTTTCGGACAGGGGCTCAATCAGCCCCAGCATTTT.

The CDR3 sequence is CASNPMRGAGEKLFF. The CDR3 bases are TGTGCCAGTAATCCTATGAGGGGAGCTGGCGAAAAACTGTTTTTT. V and J are TRBV19 and TRBJ1-4; perhaps TRBD1 as D (5 bases). The germline gives CDR1 LNHDA, CDR2 SQIVND (reference sequence). The CDR3 has 15 amino acids. Trimming left V 7 bases short and J 8 bases short, with 20 bases between.

This rearrangement joins TRBV28 to TRBJ2-5; 8 bases fit TRBD2. The CDR3 contains 17 residues. The ends lost 7 bases at V and 0 bases at J; junction bases unmatched: 13. The V gene's germline CDR1 is MDHEN and CDR2 SYDVKM. The DNA of the CDR3 is TGTGCCAGCAACCGCCCCGGACTAGCAGCCAACCAAGAGACCCAGTACTTC. This encodes CASNRPGLAANQETQYF.

As for this clone: Other DNA sequences in this specimen translate into the identical CDR3. This chain joins TRBV11-2 and TRBJ1-4; D is undetermined. Germline V gene data show CDR1 as SGHAT and CDR2 as FQNNGV. V shed 1 base and J shed 8 bases, with 5 bases lying between them. The CDR3 has 12 amino acids. Written as DNA, the CDR3 is TGTGCCAGCAGCTTAGGGGTAGAAAAACTGTTTTTT. It yields the protein CASSLGVEKLFF.

This clone was seen once. This rearrangement joins TRBV6-5 to TRBJ1-3, with a possible D match to TRBD1 (6 bases). CDR1 and CDR2 from the germline V gene are MNHEY and SVGAGI. V gave up 6 bases and J gave up 0 bases, with 12 bases separating them. The CDR3 spans 15 residues. The CDR3 nucleotides read TGTGCCAGCAGGAGGGGGTCCCGCTCTGGAAACACCATATATTTT. It encodes CASRRGSRSGNTIYF.

The chain couples TRBV7-6 to TRBJ1-4; 8 bases fit TRBD1. Unmatched junction bases numbered 8, after V lost 8 bases and J lost 3 bases. The CDR3 is 15 residues long. Looked up from germline, CDR1 is SGHVS and CDR2 is FNYEAQ. CDR3 sequence: CASGPGGGSNEKLFF. As DNA, the CDR3 is TGTGCCAGCGGGCCAGGGGGCGGGTCTAATGAAAAACTGTTTTTT.

This chain connects TRBV7-2 to TRBJ1-6; no clear D gene. Germline CDR1 SGHTA, CDR2 FQGNSA. V lost 2 bases to trimming and J lost 5 bases, with 10 bases between them. This CDR3 contains 15 residues. The CDR3 DNA follows: TGTGCCAGCAGCTTACTTAGACACAATAATTCACCCCTCCACTTT. This encodes CASSLLRHNNSPLHF.

The chain combines TRBV6-5 with TRBJ2-2; D is possibly TRBD2 (5 bases). V shed 7 bases and J shed 0 bases, with 12 bases lying between them. Germline V lookup: CDR1 MNHEY, CDR2 SVGAGI. The CDR3 is 15 residues long. Written as DNA, the CDR3 is TGTGCCAGCAAGAGGGTGGAGGCGAACACCGGGGAGCTGTTTTTT. Translation gives CASKRVEANTGELFF.

The chain joins TRBV6-1 to TRBJ2-7, with 8 bases identical to TRBD2. The CDR3 sequence is 16 residues long. CDR1 is MNHNS and CDR2 is SASEGT in the germline V gene. The junction had 11 bases not matched to a gene; V was cut back by 2 bases and J by 5 bases. In nucleotides, the CDR3 is TGTGCCAGCAGTGAAAAGCCAGCGGGGGAACCTGACGAGCAGTACTTC. This encodes CASSEKPAGEPDEQYF.